A selection of T cell receptor beta chains follows, all from one sample in a study of cytomegalovirus exposure and HLA in healthy donors. TCRdb's table, derived via immunoSEQ multiplex PCR, lists solely in-frame clones and lacks some. The data show 90,000 to 150,000 clones, over 75% seen once. Sequencing input: PBMCs. These receptors originate from a woman aged 30 to 39 in good health and CMV-seronegative. Each CDR3 is given with its conserved first and last residue. The D gene is left open where the match is weak. The size field is filled for only some rows; it gives once, few, many or a size class.

-	TRBJ1-6	TRBV7-6	15	-	TGTGCCAGCACCTTTGCCGACAGGATAGATTCAGCCCTCCACTTT	CASTFADRIDSALHF
-	TRBJ2-6	TRBV27	18	TRBD2	TGTGCCAGCAGTCTTGGGACTAGCGGGGGGGCTGGGGCCAACGTCCTGACTTTC	CASSLGTSGGAGANVLTF
-	TRBJ1-3	TRBV5-1	16	-	TGCGCCAGCAGCTTGACTGCGGGGCCAACTGGAAACACCATATATTTT	CASSLTAGPTGNTIYF
-	TRBJ2-2	TRBV5-4	17	TRBD1	TGTGCCAGCAGCTTGGATCGCACAGGGGGCGACACCGGGGAGCTGTTTTTT	CASSLDRTGGDTGELFF
-	TRBJ1-3	TRBV5-6	16	-	TGTGCCAGCAGCCGGAGGCGGGGGGCGAATGGAAACACCATATATTTT	CASSRRRGANGNTIYF
-	TRBJ1-1	TRBV5-1	14	-	TGCGCCAGCAGCTTCGGCGACAGCTCCACTGAAGCTTTCTTT	CASSFGDSSTEAFF
-	TRBJ1-5	TRBV12-5	12	-	TGTGCTAGTTCAGATAGCAATCAGCCCCAGCATTTT	CASSDSNQPQHF
-	TRBJ2-7	TRBV7-2	13	-	TGTGCCAGCAGCTTACCCGGGATGGAAGAGCAGTACTTC	CASSLPGMEEQYF
-	TRBJ2-7	TRBV7-2	15	TRBD1	TGTGCCAGCAGCCTCCGGACAGGTTTTACCAAGGAGCAGTACTTC	CASSLRTGFTKEQYF
-	TRBJ1-5	TRBV4-3	16	TRBD1	TGCGCCAGCAGCCCAGCCCTAGGGGGCTTGGATCAGCCCCAGCATTTT	CASSPALGGLDQPQHF
few	TRBJ2-1	TRBV9	14	TRBD1	TGTGCCAGCAGCGAGACAGGGTCCTACAATGAGCAGTTCTTC	CASSETGSYNEQFF
-	TRBJ1-5	TRBV10-2	13	-	TGCGCCAGCAGTGAGTCGCGGAATCAGCCCCAGCATTTT	CASSESRNQPQHF
-	TRBJ2-1	TRBV18	18	TRBD1	TGTGCCAGCTCACCAGGTATAATACCGGGACAGGGGATGGATGAGCAGTTCTTC	CASSPGIIPGQGMDEQFF
-	TRBJ1-1	TRBV19	14	TRBD1	TGTGCCAGTAGCCCCAGGGGGCAAAGTACTGAAGCTTTCTTT	CASSPRGQSTEAFF
-	TRBJ2-5	TRBV5-1	14	-	TGCGCCAGCAGCTTCGGACAGTTTGAGGAGACCCAGTACTTC	CASSFGQFEETQYF
-	TRBJ2-7	TRBV5-1	12	-	TGCGCCAGCAGCTGGAACGAGGGCGAGCAGTACTTC	CASSWNEGEQYF
-	TRBJ2-2	TRBV7-2	16	-	TGTGCCAGCAGCCCCCGTATGGAGGTAAACACCGGGGAGCTGTTTTTT	CASSPRMEVNTGELFF
-	TRBJ2-3	TRBV12-5	16	TRBD1	TGTGCTAGTGGTTTGCGGACAGGAGTTAGCACAGATACGCAGTATTTT	CASGLRTGVSTDTQYF
once	TRBJ1-2	TRBV5-1	17	TRBD1	TGCGCCAGCAGCTTGCAATCCACAGGGGGCCGAAACTATGGCTACACCTTC	CASSLQSTGGRNYGYTF
-	TRBJ2-1	TRBV7-8	13	-	TGTGCCAGCAGCGCCACAGGGTCGAATGAGCAGTTCTTC	CASSATGSNEQFF
once	TRBJ2-7	TRBV6-5	14	TRBD2	TGTGCCAGCCTCGGGGGGGCCGGTCTCGGCGAGCAGTACTTC	CASLGGAGLGEQYF
-	TRBJ2-3	TRBV2	15	TRBD2	TGTGCCATCCACGTAGCGGGATATAGCACAGATACGCAGTATTTT	CAIHVAGYSTDTQYF
-	TRBJ2-1	TRBV7-2	15	TRBD1	TGTGCCAGCAGCTTAGTAGGGGGCGCCTACAATGAGCAGTTCTTC	CASSLVGGAYNEQFF
-	TRBJ2-7	TRBV4-1	17	TRBD1	TGCGCCAGCAGCCAAGATTGGGGGACAGTCCCAAATTGGGAGCAGTACTTC	CASSQDWGTVPNWEQYF
-	TRBJ2-3	TRBV30	12	-	TGTGCCTGGACCACCCCTGCCGGTACGCAGTATTTT	CAWTTPAGTQYF
-	TRBJ1-1	TRBV6-1	15	-	TGTGCCAGCAGTGCTCACAGGGAGCCAAGCACTGAAGCTTTCTTT	CASSAHREPSTEAFF
-	TRBJ2-5	TRBV11-2	15	-	TGTGCCAGCAGCTTAGGAGGGGGACATGGAGAGACCCAGTACTTC	CASSLGGGHGETQYF
-	TRBJ2-2	TRBV29-1	14	-	TGCAGCGTGGCCCTCGAGGTTGCTTTCGGGGAGCTGTTTTTT	CSVALEVAFGELFF
-	TRBJ1-1	TRBV10-1	14	-	TGCGCCAGCAGTGATACAGGCATCGCAACTGAAGCTTTCTTT	CASSDTGIATEAFF
-	TRBJ1-1	TRBV7-2	15	-	TGTGCCAGCAGCTTCTCGACATACCTAAGCACTGAAGCTTTCTTT	CASSFSTYLSTEAFF
-	TRBJ1-2	TRBV9	17	TRBD1	TGTGCCAGCAGCGTAGGAGGGGTGGGCAGGGGGCACTATGGCTACACCTTC	CASSVGGVGRGHYGYTF
-	TRBJ2-1	TRBV5-1	12	-	TGCGCCAGCCACCAAGGGAGTACTGAGCAGTTCTTC	CASHQGSTEQFF
once	TRBJ1-1	TRBV30	14	TRBD1	TGTGCCTGGAAGGTGGGACAGACCAACACTGAAGCTTTCTTT	CAWKVGQTNTEAFF
once	TRBJ2-7	TRBV27	14	-	TGTGCCAGCAGTTTCGGACACGTTCAGGCCGAGCAGTACTTC	CASSFGHVQAEQYF
-	TRBJ2-7	TRBV2	12	TRBD1	TGTGCCAGCAGGAGACAGGGGTACGAGCAGTACTTC	CASRRQGYEQYF
-	TRBJ1-1	TRBV5-6	15	TRBD1	TGTGCCAGCAGCTTGGCCCTCTATAGGGGGCGCCACGCTTTCTTT	CASSLALYRGRHAFF
-	TRBJ1-5	TRBV5-8	14	-	TGTGCCAGCACAGGACGGGATAGCAATCAGCCCCAGCATTTT	CASTGRDSNQPQHF
-	TRBJ1-5	TRBV16	14	-	TGTGCCAGCAGCCAATTGGGACGGGAGGAGCCCCAGCATTTT	CASSQLGREEPQHF
-	TRBJ1-3	TRBV25-1	15	-	TGTGCCAGCAGTGAATTTGGGCAGCCTGGAAACACCATATATTTT	CASSEFGQPGNTIYF
-	TRBJ1-3	TRBV30	15	-	TGTGCCTGGAGTGTCTCGGACAACTCTGGAAACACCATATATTTT	CAWSVSDNSGNTIYF